Sequencing of this T cell receptor beta chain was carried out in a study of response to subunit inactivated influenza vaccine. TCRdb fed the RT-PCR reads into MiXCR, producing one record per CDR3 protein. The sample lists 400,000 to 550,000 distinct CDR3 sequences; roughly 23% were seen once. This clonotype appeared a single time. CDR3 size: 15 residues. Trimming took 3 bases from V and 1 from J, leaving 12 bases between them. Germline V CDR1 and CDR2: MNHEY, SVGAGI. This specimen was CD4+ T cells sorted from PBMCs, taken 5 to 6 days after vaccination. The sequence came from a man aged 45-65 years who received an inactivated influenza vaccine. The rearrangement uses TRBV6-5 and TRBJ1-1; D is unresolved. CDR3 DNA sequence: TGTGCCAGCAGTTATACTGCCCGCTCGAACACTGAAGCTTTCTTT. Protein: CASSYTARSNTEAFF.